This T cell receptor beta chain was observed in a study of graft-versus-host responses after intestinal transplantation. Comment on this clone: Its antigen is undetermined.

Data came from immunoSEQ multiplex PCR; TCRdb stores just in-frame clones and leaves some out. Of some 31,000 clones detected, 70% to 90% appear once; the ten largest clones hold 11%. General study results and limits: Early post-transplant HvG declines tracked with peak circulating GvH clone levels. Researchers found GvH clones in recipient marrow, and some showed up first in ileum or blood.

This clonotype was obtained from a human patient who received an intestinal transplant, so some T cells may come from the graft donor. The specimen comprised PBMCs, sampled approximately 460 days after intestinal transplantation.

The CDR3 reads CASSIVPGWNEQFF. CDR3 coding DNA: TGTGCCAGTAGTATAGTCCCGGGGTGGAATGAGCAGTTCTTC. This chain joins TRBV19 and TRBJ2-1; weak D call: TRBD2 (5 bases). The length of the CDR3 is 14 residues. Per germline, CDR1 LNHDA and CDR2 SQIVND (reference sequence). The V gene lost 1 base and the J gene lost 7 bases, with 11 bases spanning the gap.